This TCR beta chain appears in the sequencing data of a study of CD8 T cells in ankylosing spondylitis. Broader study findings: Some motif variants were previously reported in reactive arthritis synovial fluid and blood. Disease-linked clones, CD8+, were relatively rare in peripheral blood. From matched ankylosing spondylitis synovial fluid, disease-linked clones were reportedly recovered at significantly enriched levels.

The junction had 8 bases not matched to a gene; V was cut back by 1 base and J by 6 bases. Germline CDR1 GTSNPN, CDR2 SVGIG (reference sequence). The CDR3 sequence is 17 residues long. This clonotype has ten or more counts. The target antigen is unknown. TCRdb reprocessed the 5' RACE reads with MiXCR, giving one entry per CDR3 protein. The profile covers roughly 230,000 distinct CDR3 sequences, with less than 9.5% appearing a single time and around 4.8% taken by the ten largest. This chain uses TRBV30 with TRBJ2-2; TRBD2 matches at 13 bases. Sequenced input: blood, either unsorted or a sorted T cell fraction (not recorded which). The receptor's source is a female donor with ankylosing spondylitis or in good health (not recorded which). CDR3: CAWSGGLAGEDAGELFF. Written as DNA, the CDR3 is TGTGCCTGGAGTGGTGGACTAGCGGGAGAGGATGCCGGGGAGCTGTTTTTT.